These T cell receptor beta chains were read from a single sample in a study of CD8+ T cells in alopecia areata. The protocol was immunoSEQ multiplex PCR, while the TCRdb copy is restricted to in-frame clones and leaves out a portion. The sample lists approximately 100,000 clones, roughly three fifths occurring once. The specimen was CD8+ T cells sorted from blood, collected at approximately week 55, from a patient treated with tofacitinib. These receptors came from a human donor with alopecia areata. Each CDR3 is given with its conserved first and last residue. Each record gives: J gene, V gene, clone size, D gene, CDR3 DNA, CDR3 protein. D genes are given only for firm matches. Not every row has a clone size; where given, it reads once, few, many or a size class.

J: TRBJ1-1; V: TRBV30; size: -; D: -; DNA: TGTGCCTGTGACACGGGACGGAGAAATGGGGCTTTCTTT; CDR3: CACDTGRRNGAFF
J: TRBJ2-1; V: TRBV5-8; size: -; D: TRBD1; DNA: TGTGCCAGCAGCACCGAGGGACAGGGGGCCGCCTACAATGAGCAGTTCTTC; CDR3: CASSTEGQGAAYNEQFF
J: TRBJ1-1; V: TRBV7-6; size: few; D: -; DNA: TGTGCCAGCAGCTTAGGGGGATCTACTGAAGCTTTCTTT; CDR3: CASSLGGSTEAFF
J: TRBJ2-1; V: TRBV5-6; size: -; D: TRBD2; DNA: TGTGCCAGCAGCTTGGTGACTAGCGGGGGCAATGAGCAGTTCTTC; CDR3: CASSLVTSGGNEQFF
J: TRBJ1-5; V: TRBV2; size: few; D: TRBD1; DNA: TGTGCCAGCAGCGGGACAGATAGCAATCAGCCCCAGCATTTT; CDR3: CASSGTDSNQPQHF
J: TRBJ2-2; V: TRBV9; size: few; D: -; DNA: TGTGCCAGCAACGTCGGGGACACCGGGGAGCTGTTTTTT; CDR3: CASNVGDTGELFF
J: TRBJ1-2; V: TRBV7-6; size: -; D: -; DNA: TGTGCCAGCAGCTTAGGTACAAACTATACCTTC; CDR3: CASSLGTNYTF
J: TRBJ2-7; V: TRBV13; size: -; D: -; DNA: TGTGCCAGCAGCCCTGGACGGTCCTACGAGCAGTACTTC; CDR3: CASSPGRSYEQYF
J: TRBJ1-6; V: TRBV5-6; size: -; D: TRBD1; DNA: TGTGCCAGCAGCCCCCTCAGGGGGGACAGGGGATTCCGCTCACCCCTCCACTTT; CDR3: CASSPLRGDRGFRSPLHF
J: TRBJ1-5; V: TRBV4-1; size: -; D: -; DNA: TGCGCCAGCAGCCAAGTATCAGATCAGCCCCAGCATTTT; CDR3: CASSQVSDQPQHF
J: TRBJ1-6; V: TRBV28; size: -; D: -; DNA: TGTGCCAGCAGTTTAGGGTCGGGGACTCCCCACTTT; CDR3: CASSLGSGTPHF
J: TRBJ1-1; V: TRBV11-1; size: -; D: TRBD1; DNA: TGTGCCAGCAGCGCCGTGGGACAGGGAGCAATGAACACTGAAGCTTTCTTT; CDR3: CASSAVGQGAMNTEAFF
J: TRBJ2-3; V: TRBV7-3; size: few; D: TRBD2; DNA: TGTGCCAGCAGCCCGGGGACTAGCGGGGGTCCTAGCACAGATACGCAGTATTTT; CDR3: CASSPGTSGGPSTDTQYF
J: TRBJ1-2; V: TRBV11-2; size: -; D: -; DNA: TGTGCCAGCAGTCACGCTTCGGGGGGAGGCTATGGCTACACCTTC; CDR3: CASSHASGGGYGYTF
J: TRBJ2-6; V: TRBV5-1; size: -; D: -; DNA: TGCGCCAGCGCCTGGTACTCTGGGGCCAACGTCCTGACTTTC; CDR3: CASAWYSGANVLTF
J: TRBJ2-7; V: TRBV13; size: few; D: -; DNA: TGTGCCAGCAGCTTAGGACTCAGAACGTACGAGCAGTACTTC; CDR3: CASSLGLRTYEQYF
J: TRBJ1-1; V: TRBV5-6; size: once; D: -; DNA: TGTGCCAGCACCTCATCCACGGGGGAAGCTTTCTTT; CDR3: CASTSSTGEAFF
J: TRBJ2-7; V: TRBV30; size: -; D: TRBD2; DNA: TGTGCCTGGAGTCACGGGGGGTACGAGCAGTACTTC; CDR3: CAWSHGGYEQYF
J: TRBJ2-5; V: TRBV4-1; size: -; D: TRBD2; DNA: TGCGCCAGCAGCCAGACGGGACTAGCGGGATCAGAGACCCAGTACTTC; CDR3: CASSQTGLAGSETQYF
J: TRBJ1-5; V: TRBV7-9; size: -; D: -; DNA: TGTGCCAGCAGCTTAGGGGGGCGAGGCCAGCATTTT; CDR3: CASSLGGRGQHF
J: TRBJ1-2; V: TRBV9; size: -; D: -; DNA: TGTGCCAGCAGCGCACGGAGCACAGGGAACTATGGCTACACCTTC; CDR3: CASSARSTGNYGYTF
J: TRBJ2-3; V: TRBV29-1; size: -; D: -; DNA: TGCAGCTATATCATTGACAGTACAGATACGCAGTATTTT; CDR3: CSYIIDSTDTQYF
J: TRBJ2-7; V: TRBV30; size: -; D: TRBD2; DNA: TGTGCCTGGTCCAGCGGGGGCCTCTTCTACGAGCAGTACTTC; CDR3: CAWSSGGLFYEQYF
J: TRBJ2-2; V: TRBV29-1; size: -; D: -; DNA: TGCAGCGTTGAACCCGGGAGCGCGAACACCGGGGAGCTGTTTTTT; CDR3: CSVEPGSANTGELFF
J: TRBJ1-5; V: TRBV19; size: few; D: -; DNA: TGTGCCAGTAATCTCGGCAATCAGCCCCAGCATTTT; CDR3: CASNLGNQPQHF
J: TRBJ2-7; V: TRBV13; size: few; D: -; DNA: TGTGCCAGCAGCACGACAGGACCCTACGAGCAGTACTTC; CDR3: CASSTTGPYEQYF
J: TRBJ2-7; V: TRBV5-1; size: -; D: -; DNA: TGCGCCAGCAGCTTGACAGGGACCCCTTTCTACGAGCAGTACTTC; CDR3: CASSLTGTPFYEQYF
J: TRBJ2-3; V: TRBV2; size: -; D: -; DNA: TGTGCCAGCAGTGAATCGGAAGATACGCAGTATTTT; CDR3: CASSESEDTQYF
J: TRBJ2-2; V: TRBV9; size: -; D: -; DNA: TGTGCCAGCAGCGGGGCCGGGGAGCTGTTTTTT; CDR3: CASSGAGELFF
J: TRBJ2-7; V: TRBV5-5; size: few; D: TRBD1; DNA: TGTGCCAGCAGCTCTAGTCCGGACAGGGTCGTCTACGAGCAGTACTTC; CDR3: CASSSSPDRVVYEQYF
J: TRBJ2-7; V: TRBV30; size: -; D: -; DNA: TGTGCCTGGAGTTACCGGATCTACGAGCAGTACTTC; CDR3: CAWSYRIYEQYF
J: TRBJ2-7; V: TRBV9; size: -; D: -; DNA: TGTGCCAGCAGCGTAGCGCAGGACGAGCAGTACTTC; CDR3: CASSVAQDEQYF
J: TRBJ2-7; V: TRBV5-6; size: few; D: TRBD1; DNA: TGTGCCAGCAGCTGGGGGACAGGTAGCTACGAGCAGTACTTC; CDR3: CASSWGTGSYEQYF
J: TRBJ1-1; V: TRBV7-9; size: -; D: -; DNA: TGTGCCACCGCACCGAGGACACTCGAAGCTTTCTTT; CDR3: CATAPRTLEAFF
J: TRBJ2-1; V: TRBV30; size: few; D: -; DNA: TGTGCCTGGGTCGGACAGACTCAGTTCTTC; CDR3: CAWVGQTQFF
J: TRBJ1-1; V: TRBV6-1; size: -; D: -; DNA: TGTGCCAGCATGGGGATGAAGTTGGGAGCTTTCTTT; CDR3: CASMGMKLGAFF
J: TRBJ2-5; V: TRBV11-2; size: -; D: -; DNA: TGTGCCAGCAGCTTACGGACATGGCTGTTTGGGGGAGAGACCCAGTACTTC; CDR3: CASSLRTWLFGGETQYF
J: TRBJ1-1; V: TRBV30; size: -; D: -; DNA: TGTGCCTGGAGTAGTTGGAGGAACACTGAAGCTTTCTTT; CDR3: CAWSSWRNTEAFF
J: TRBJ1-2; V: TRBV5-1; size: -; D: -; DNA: TGCGCCAGCAGCTTGGCCCGAGATACTAACTATGGCTACACCTTC; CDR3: CASSLARDTNYGYTF
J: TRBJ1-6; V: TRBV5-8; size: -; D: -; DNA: TGTGCCAGCAGCTTGGCTCACAGTGCATATAATTCACCCCTCCACTTT; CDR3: CASSLAHSAYNSPLHF
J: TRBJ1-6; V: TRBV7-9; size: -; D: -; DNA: TGTGCCAGCAGCCCCCCCGGGCTTAATTCACCCCTCCACTTT; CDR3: CASSPPGLNSPLHF
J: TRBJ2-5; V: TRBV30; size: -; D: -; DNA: TGTGCCTGGAGAGCCGGGGGCGGGGAGACCCAGTACTTC; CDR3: CAWRAGGGETQYF
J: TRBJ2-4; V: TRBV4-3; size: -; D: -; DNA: TGCGCCAGCAGCGTCAAATCAGAAAACATTCAGTACTTC; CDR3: CASSVKSENIQYF
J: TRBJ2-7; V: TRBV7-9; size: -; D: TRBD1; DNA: TGTGCCAGCAGCTCACGGACAGGCGAGCAGTACTTC; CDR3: CASSSRTGEQYF
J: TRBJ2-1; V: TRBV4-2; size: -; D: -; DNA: TGTGCCAGCAGCCAACCCAAGGGTGGGGGGTACAATGAGCAGTTCTTC; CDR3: CASSQPKGGGYNEQFF
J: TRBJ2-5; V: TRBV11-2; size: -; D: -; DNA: TGTGCCAGCAGCTTAGATCCGAGGGAAAGGGAGACCCAGTACTTC; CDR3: CASSLDPRERETQYF
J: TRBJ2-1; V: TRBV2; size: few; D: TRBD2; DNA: TGTGCCAGCACCGAAAGGGGACTAGCGGGGGGCCTTGAGAATGAGCAGTTCTTC; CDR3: CASTERGLAGGLENEQFF
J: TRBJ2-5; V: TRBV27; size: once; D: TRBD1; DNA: TGTGCCAGCAGTTTAGCTAGACAGGGGGCAAGAGAGACCCAGTACTTC; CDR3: CASSLARQGARETQYF
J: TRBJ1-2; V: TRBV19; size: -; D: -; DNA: TGTGCCGTACCGACAGGCGGCCCATATGGCTACACCTTC; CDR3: CAVPTGGPYGYTF
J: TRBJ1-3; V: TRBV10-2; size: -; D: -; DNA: TGCGCCAGCAGTGAGTCCGGGACTAATGGAAACACCATATATTTT; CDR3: CASSESGTNGNTIYF
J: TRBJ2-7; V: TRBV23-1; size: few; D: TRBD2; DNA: TGCGCCAGCATCACGGGACTATGCTACGAGCAGTACTTC; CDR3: CASITGLCYEQYF
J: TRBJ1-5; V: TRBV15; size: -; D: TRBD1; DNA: TGTGCCACCAGCAGAGTCGGGGCAGGGGGAAGGCAGCCCCAGCATTTT; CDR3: CATSRVGAGGRQPQHF
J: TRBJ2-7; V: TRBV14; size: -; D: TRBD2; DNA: TGTGCCAGCAGCCAAGCGGGTCTAGCGGGGAGACCCTACGAGCAGTACTTC; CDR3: CASSQAGLAGRPYEQYF
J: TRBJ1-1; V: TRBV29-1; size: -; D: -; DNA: TGCAGCGTTCCCTGGACCGGCAGCGAAGCTTTCTTT; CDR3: CSVPWTGSEAFF